This T cell receptor (beta chain) originates from a study of identical twins. Study outcomes and limitations: Fewer insertions characterized abundant cord blood beta clonotypes, whereas memory repertoires showed none. Excess sharing by twins proved weaker in beta out-of-frame sequences.

CDR1 and CDR2 from the germline V gene are SGHKS and YYEKEE (reference sequence). The CDR3 totals 16 residues. The V gene end was trimmed by 4 bases and the J gene end by 1 base; junction bases not matched to a gene: 9. This clonotype was seen only a few times. Its matching antigen is unknown. Using its own MiXCR run on the 5' RACE reads, TCRdb lists one record per CDR3 protein. Among around 960,000 distinct CDR3 sequences listed, around 12% were seen once. The same sample was also used in a study of yellow fever vaccine responses in identical twins.

V gene TRBV5-5 combines with J gene TRBJ2-5; 8 bases align to TRBD1. The sample comprised PBMCs. This receptor was identified in a woman aged 18-30 years in good health. DNA for the CDR3: TGTGCCAGCAGCAACCACAGGGGGGTGATCCAAGAGACCCAGTACTTC. Encoded protein: CASSNHRGVIQETQYF.